This T cell receptor beta chain originates from a study of T-cell reconstitution after alpha-beta-depleted transplantation in children (dated by TCRdb to about 2016). Some background on the complete study: The study quantitatively tracked T-cell immune reconstitution after TCRalphabeta/CD19-depleted allogeneic hematopoietic cell transplantation in children using TCR repertoire profiling. General study outcomes and caveats: About two months after transplant, the apparently early recovery of alphabetaT-cell counts reportedly depended on just several hundred clones that had expanded rapidly and came from non-depleted graft cells. The high TCRbeta diversity at day 60 in some patients was ascribed to recipient T cells and intrathymic progenitors that had survived conditioning. Over subsequent months, a decline in hyperexpanded clone frequencies was noted, and after one year, T-cell counts and TCRbeta diversity were mostly ascribed to newly produced T cells.

Points on this clonotype: Its antigen is unknown. Within one base of it there is no much larger clone, and no base qualities were kept.

This sample's treatment or condition label indicates: allogeneic hematopoietic cell transplantation with graft depleted of TCRalphabeta T cells and CD19 B cells. Transplant recipients were children who received TCRalphabeta/CD19-depleted allogeneic hematopoietic cell grafts. The CDR3 runs 14 amino acids, cysteine and phenylalanine included. Only the CDR3 region is kept as DNA, spanning 42 bases read in frame from base 1. Trimmed from V: 5 bases; trimmed from J: 2 bases; junction bases lacking a gene match: 6. As encoded in the germline V gene, CDR1 is KGHSH while CDR2 is LQKENI. Library preparation was by PCR. Sequencer: Illumina HiSeq 2500. TCR library preparation used molecular barcoding, with unique molecular identifiers applied to normalize quantification of the TCRbeta repertoire. The raw public reads went through TCRdb reprocessing: fastp at Q25, MiXCR clone calling, in-frame beta chains kept. Here each entry gathers all rows of one CDR3 protein and keeps the most common genes and DNA. The sample has almost 500,000 distinct CDR3 sequences on record, about 10% of them singletons. The biggest ten clones account for roughly 2% of the sample.

The sample here was PBMCs, taken before TCRalphabeta/CD19-depleted stem cell transplant. This clonotype originated in a child aged 2 to 10 with inherited bone marrow failure, due to receive a stem cell transplant. The V gene is TRBV18 and the J gene is TRBJ2-7, with TRBD1 identical over 7 junction bases. The CDR3 loop reads CASSTPGQPYEQYF. The DNA sequence is as follows: TGTGCCAGCTCAACTCCGGGACAGCCCTACGAGCAGTACTTC.